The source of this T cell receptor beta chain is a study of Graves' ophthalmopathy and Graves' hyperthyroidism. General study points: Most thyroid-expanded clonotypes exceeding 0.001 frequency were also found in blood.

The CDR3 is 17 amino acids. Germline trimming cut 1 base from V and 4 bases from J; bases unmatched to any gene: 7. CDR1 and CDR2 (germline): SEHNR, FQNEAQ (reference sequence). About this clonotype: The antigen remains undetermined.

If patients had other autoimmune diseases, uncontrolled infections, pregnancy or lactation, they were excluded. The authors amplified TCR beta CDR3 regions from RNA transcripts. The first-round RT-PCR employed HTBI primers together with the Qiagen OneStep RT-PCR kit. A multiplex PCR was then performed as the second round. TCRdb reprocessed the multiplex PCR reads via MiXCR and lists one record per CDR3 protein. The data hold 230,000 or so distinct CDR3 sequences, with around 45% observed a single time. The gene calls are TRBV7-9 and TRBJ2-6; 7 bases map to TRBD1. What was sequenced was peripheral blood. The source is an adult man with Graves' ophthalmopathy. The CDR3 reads CASSLGTGNSGANVLTF. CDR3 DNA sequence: TGTGCCAGCAGCTTAGGGACAGGCAACTCAGGGGCCAACGTCCTGACTTTC.